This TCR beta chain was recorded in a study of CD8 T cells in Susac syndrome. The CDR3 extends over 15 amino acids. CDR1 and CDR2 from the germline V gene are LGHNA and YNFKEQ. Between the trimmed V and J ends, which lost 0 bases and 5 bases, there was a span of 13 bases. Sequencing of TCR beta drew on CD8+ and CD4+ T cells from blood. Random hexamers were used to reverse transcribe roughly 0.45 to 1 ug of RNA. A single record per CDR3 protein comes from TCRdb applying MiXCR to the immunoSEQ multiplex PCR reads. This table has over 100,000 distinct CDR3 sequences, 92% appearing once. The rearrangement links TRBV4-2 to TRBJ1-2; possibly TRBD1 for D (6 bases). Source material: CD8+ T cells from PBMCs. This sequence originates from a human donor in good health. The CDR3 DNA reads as TGTGCCAGCAGCCAAGATCAACAGGGTGCATATGGCTACACCTTC. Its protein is CASSQDQQGAYGYTF.